The 13 T cell receptor beta chains below all came from one sample that was sequenced in a study of cytomegalovirus exposure and HLA in healthy donors. Both 60 Vbeta primers and 13 Jbeta primers went into the PCR. The data were produced by immunoSEQ multiplex PCR, yet TCRdb's version contains in-frame clones alone and is incomplete. The profile shows approximately 170,000 clones, approximately 80% of them singletons. Sequencing was carried out using PBMCs. The receptors were sampled from a woman in her fifties or sixties in good health and CMV-seropositive.

The chain combines TRBV5-4 with TRBJ1-2, with TRBD1 matching over 11 bases. The CDR3 length is 15 residues. V shed 4 bases, J shed 5 bases, and the junction held 7 bases outside the gene matches. Germline V CDR1 and CDR2: SGHNT, YYREEE (reference sequence). CDR3 loop: CASSPGTGGHYGYTF. In DNA form, the CDR3 reads TGTGCCAGCAGCCCCGGGACAGGGGGTCATTATGGCTACACCTTC.

Comment on this clone: At one of its ends the junction is not consistent with the germline gene, which may arise from a read error. V gene TRBV19 combines with J gene TRBJ2-7; D unclear. Germline CDR1 and CDR2: LNHDA and SQIVND (reference sequence). CDR3 size: 15 residues. CDR3 in amino acids: CASSITPFGLGERYF. The CDR3 coding sequence is TGTGCCAGTAGTATTACTCCCTTCGGTCTTGGTGAGCGGTACTTC.

The chain is built from TRBV29-1 and TRBJ2-5, with a weak D call TRBD1 (6 bases). CDR1 is SQVTM, CDR2 ANQGSEA, per germline. This CDR3 has 14 amino acids. V shed 2 bases and J shed 5 bases, with 15 bases lying between them. CDR3 region: CSVERGGGGETQYF. The CDR3 DNA reads TGCAGCGTTGAAAGGGGTGGGGGCGGGGAGACCCAGTACTTC.

The chain combines TRBV29-1 with TRBJ1-1, with D uncertain. Germline CDR1 is SQVTM and CDR2 is ANQGSEA. This CDR3 spans 11 amino acids. Trimming stripped 7 bases from V and 3 bases from J, with 9 bases between. CDR3 protein: CSAIGDTEAFF. The CDR3 region has the DNA TGCAGCGCCATAGGAGACACTGAAGCTTTCTTT.

This chain joins TRBV18 and TRBJ1-1; D remains unclear. Germline V gene data show CDR1 as KGHSH and CDR2 as LQKENI. V gave up 3 bases and J gave up 0 bases, with 14 bases separating them. CDR3 length equals 16 residues. The CDR3 here is CASSPAFHGMNTEAFF. The CDR3 coding sequence is TGTGCCAGCTCACCCGCGTTTCACGGGATGAACACTGAAGCTTTCTTT.

The chain recombines TRBV14 with TRBJ2-5, with TRBD1 matching over 12 bases. Matching the DNA end better, TRBJ2-7 makes the J call doubtful. In germline, CDR1 is SGHDN, CDR2 FVKESK. The CDR3 is made up of 17 amino acids. The CDR3 DNA follows: TGTGCCAGCAGCCAAGGAGTGGGACAGGGGGCAAGGTACGAGCAGTACTTC. It encodes CASSQGVGQGARYEQYF.

This clone came up a few times. This chain uses TRBV5-6 with TRBJ2-3; no definite D call. Germline CDR1 and CDR2: SGHDT and YYEEEE. The CDR3 spans 15 residues. V was trimmed by 3 bases and J by 3 bases, leaving 14 bases between them. The CDR3 DNA follows: TGTGCCAGCAGCTCATTCCGTGGAGTAACAGATACGCAGTATTTT. Translating gives CASSSFRGVTDTQYF.

This chain joins TRBV19 and TRBJ1-2; 9 positions agree with TRBD1. The V and J ends lost 6 bases and 6 bases, in that order; junction bases with no gene match: 8. The CDR3 contains 14 residues. The germline gives CDR1 LNHDA, CDR2 SQIVND (reference sequence). CDR3 loop: CASRHRDRVHGYTF. The DNA of the CDR3 is TGTGCCAGTAGGCACCGGGACAGGGTCCATGGCTACACCTTC.

This chain's CDR3 is CASSSPSGSLPDTQYF. Here the CDR3 DNA reads TGCGCCAGCAGCTCCCCTAGCGGGAGCCTTCCAGATACGCAGTATTTT. The chain combines TRBV5-1 with TRBJ2-3; TRBD2 aligns across 10 bases. The J segment lost 4 bases and the V segment lost 3 bases, leaving 8 bases of the junction unmatched. Germline V lookup: CDR1 SGHRS, CDR2 YFSETQ. There are 16 residues in the CDR3.

The chain joins TRBV7-9 to TRBJ2-1; D remains unclear. The germline V and J ends were trimmed by 5 bases and 6 bases, with 8 bases remaining between them. This CDR3 has 12 amino acids. Germline CDR1 reads SEHNR; CDR2 reads FQNEAQ (reference sequence). In DNA, the CDR3 is TGTGCCAGCAGCCGAGAGGTCAATGAGCAGTTCTTC. Translating gives CASSREVNEQFF.

This clone was seen only once. The rearrangement uses TRBV27 and TRBJ1-1, with D unresolved. Germline CDR1 is MNHEY and CDR2 is SMNVEV (reference sequence). Trimming took off 3 bases at V and 0 bases at J, with 11 bases between the two ends. The CDR3 loop spans 15 amino acids. The CDR3 region is CASSFMERMNTEAFF. The CDR3 DNA reads as TGTGCCAGCAGTTTTATGGAGCGCATGAACACTGAAGCTTTCTTT.

This clone was picked up a small number of times. The J gene is TRBJ1-5, the V gene TRBV30; D is unclear. The germline CDR1 and CDR2 sequences are GTSNPN and SVGIG (reference sequence). With 1 base removed from V and 0 bases from J, the gap between germline ends came to 4 bases. CDR3 size: 13 residues. The DNA of the CDR3 is TGTGCCTGGAGTGACAATAGCAATCAGCCCCAGCATTTT. It specifies CAWSDNSNQPQHF.

The chain uses TRBV11-3 and TRBJ2-1; 13 nucleotides match TRBD2. The CDR3 is 16 amino acids. V gave up 2 bases and J gave up 4 bases; unmatched junction bases: 2. Per the germline V gene, CDR1 is SGHNT and CDR2 is YENEEA. The CDR3 loop reads CASSLTGLAGYNEQFF. The CDR3 coding sequence is TGTGCCAGCAGCTTAACGGGACTAGCGGGGTACAATGAGCAGTTCTTC.